The rows below give T cell receptor beta chains drawn from one sample of a study of T cells in Graves' hyperthyroidism and ophthalmopathy. In TCRdb, the multiplex PCR reads were re-called with MiXCR into one record per CDR3 protein. There are approximately 640,000 distinct CDR3 sequences in the sample; around 15% occur only once, and less than 4.5% lies in the top ten. The sequencing sample was made of blood. The receptors were gathered from a woman in her twenties or thirties with Graves' hyperthyroidism. CDR3s leave out the opening cysteine and the closing phenylalanine or tryptophan. Fields, in order: V gene, CDR3 length, J gene, CDR3 protein.

>TRBV30|14|TRBJ1-6
AWSRDRVPNNSPLH
>TRBV28|19|TRBJ2-1
ASSPSSKTSGIASTYNEQF
>TRBV20-1|10|TRBJ2-3
SHSGDADTQY
>TRBV20-1|12|TRBJ2-5
SVREERGQEAQY
>TRBV7-2|14|TRBJ2-7
ASSFYWDTISYEQY
>TRBV3-1|14|TRBJ2-7
ASSPPGRSHGYEQY
>TRBV4-1|14|TRBJ2-5
ASSQEGGVSSGTQY
>TRBV18|11|TRBJ2-5
ASSPRGEETQY
>TRBV27|15|TRBJ1-5
ASSSRPGTDSNQPQH
>TRBV30|11|TRBJ1-2
AWSGQVRGGYT
>TRBV9|14|TRBJ2-2
ASSVEGTVGTGELF
>TRBV9|12|TRBJ1-3
ASSEWPSGNTIY
>TRBV6-1|9|TRBJ2-7
ATSTPPGQY
>TRBV20-1|12|TRBJ1-2
SASRTGGGDGYT
>TRBV20-1|11|TRBJ2-7
SARDGDTYEQY
>TRBV18|11|TRBJ1-4
ASSARGMEKLF
>TRBV5-1|14|TRBJ2-1
ASSPQPGPSRNEQF